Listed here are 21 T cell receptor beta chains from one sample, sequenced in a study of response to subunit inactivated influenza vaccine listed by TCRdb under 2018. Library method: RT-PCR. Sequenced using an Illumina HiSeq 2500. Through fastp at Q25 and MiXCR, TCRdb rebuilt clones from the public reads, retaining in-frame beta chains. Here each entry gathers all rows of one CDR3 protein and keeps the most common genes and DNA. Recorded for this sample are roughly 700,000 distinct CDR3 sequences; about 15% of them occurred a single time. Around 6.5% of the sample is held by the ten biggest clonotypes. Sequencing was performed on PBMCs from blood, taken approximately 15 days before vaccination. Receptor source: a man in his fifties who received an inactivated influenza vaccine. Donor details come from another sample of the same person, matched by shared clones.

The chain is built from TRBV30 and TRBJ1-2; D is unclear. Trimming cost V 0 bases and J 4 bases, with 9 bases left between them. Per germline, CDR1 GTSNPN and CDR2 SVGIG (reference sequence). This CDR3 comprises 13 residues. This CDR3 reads CAWSVSLLYGYTF. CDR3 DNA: TGTGCCTGGAGTGTATCGCTTCTCTATGGCTACACCTTC.

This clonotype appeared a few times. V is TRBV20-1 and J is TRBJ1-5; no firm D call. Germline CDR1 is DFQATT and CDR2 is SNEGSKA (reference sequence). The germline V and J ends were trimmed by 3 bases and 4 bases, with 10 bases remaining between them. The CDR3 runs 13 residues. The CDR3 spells CSARGYINQPQHF. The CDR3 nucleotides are TGCAGTGCTAGGGGGTATATTAATCAGCCCCAGCATTTT.

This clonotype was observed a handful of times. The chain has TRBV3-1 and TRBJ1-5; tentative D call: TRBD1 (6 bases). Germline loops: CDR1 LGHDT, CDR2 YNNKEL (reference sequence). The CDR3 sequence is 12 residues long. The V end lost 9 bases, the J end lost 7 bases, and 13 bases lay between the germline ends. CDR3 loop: CASSSRGQPQHF. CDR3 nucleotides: TGTGCCAGTTCCTCCAGGGGACAGCCCCAGCATTTT.

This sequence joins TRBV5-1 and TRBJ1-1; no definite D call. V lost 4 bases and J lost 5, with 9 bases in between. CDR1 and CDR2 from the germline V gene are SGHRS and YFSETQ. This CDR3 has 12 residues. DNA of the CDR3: TGCGCCAGCAGCCATGGGCGAACTGAAGCTTTCTTT. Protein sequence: CASSHGRTEAFF.

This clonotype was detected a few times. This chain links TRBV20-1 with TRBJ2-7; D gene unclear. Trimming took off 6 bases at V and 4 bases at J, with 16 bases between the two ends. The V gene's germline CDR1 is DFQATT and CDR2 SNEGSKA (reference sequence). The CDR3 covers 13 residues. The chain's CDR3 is CSARPVINYEQYF. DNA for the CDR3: TGCAGTGCCAGACCGGTTATCAATTACGAGCAGTACTTC.

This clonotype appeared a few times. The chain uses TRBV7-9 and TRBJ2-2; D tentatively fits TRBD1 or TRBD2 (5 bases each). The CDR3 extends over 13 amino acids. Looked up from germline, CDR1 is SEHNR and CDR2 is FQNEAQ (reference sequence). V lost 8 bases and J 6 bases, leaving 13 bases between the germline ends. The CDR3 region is CASREGSSGELFF. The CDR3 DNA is TGTGCCAGCCGTGAGGGGTCCTCCGGGGAGCTGTTTTTT.

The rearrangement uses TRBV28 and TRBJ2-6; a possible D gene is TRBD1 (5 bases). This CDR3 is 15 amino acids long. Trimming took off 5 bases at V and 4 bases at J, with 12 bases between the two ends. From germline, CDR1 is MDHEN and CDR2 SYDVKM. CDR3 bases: TGTGCCAGCAGTCCCAGGGCTTACGGGGCCAACGTCCTGACTTTC. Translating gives CASSPRAYGANVLTF.

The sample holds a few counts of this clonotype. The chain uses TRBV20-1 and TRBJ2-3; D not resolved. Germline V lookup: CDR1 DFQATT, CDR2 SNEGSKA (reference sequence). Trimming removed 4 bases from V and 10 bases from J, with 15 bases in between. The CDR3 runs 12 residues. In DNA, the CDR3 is TGCAGTGCTAAGAAAACAGTCCTGGCGCAGTATTTT. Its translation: CSAKKTVLAQYF.

The CDR3 sequence: CASSSTISGKGDTQYF. The CDR3 nucleotides read TGTGCCAGCAGCTCTACGATTAGCGGGAAGGGTGATACGCAGTATTTT. The V gene is TRBV9, the J gene TRBJ2-3; 8 bases are a match to TRBD2. This CDR3 has 16 residues. Germline V CDR1 and CDR2: SGDLS, YYNGEE. After removal of 4 bases from V and 6 bases from J, the junction contained 13 bases not matched to a gene.

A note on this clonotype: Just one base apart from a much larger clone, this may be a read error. CDR3 sequence reads: CAISSKGPDTQYF. CDR3 DNA: TGTGCCATCAGCTCAAAGGGCCCAGATACGCAGTATTTT. The chain employs TRBV10-3 and TRBJ2-3; unclear D gene. V was clipped by 6 bases and J by 4 bases, with 11 bases between them. The CDR3 runs 13 residues. From germline, CDR1 is ENHRY and CDR2 SYGVKD.

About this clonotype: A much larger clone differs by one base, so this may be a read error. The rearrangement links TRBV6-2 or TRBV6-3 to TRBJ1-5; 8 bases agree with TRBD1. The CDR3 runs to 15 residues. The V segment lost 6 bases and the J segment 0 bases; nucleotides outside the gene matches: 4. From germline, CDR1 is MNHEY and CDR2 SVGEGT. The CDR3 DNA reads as TGTGCCAGCAGCAGGACAGGGAATAGCAATCAGCCCCAGCATTTT. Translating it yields CASSRTGNSNQPQHF.

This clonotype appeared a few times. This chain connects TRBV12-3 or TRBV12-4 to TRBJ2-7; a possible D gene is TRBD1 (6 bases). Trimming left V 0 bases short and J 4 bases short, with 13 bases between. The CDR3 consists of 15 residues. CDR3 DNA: TGTGCCAGCAGTTTAGCGGGGGCCGGCTATTACGAGCAGTACTTC. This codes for CASSLAGAGYYEQYF.

The CDR3 protein is CASSLSTGGHSTEAFF. CDR3 bases: TGTGCCAGCAGTTTATCCACAGGGGGCCACAGCACTGAAGCTTTCTTT. The rearrangement uses TRBV27 and TRBJ1-1, with TRBD1 matching 9 bases. The CDR3 loop spans 16 amino acids. Germline V gene data show CDR1 as MNHEY and CDR2 as SMNVEV (reference sequence). V trimming: 0 bases; J trimming: 4 bases; junction bases outside the gene matches: 6.

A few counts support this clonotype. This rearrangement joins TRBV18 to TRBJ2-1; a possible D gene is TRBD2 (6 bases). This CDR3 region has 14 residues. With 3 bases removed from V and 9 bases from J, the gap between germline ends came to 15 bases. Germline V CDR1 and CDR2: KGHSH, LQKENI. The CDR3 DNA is TGTGCCAGCTCACCTAGTGGGGAGGACCTTGAGCAGTTCTTC. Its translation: CASSPSGEDLEQFF. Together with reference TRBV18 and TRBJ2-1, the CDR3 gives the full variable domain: NAGVMQNPRHLVRRRGQEARLRCSPMKGHSHVYWYRQLPEEGLKFMVYLQKENIIDESGMPKERFSAEFPKEGPSILRIQQVVRGDSAAYFCASSPSGEDLEQFFGPGTRLTVL.

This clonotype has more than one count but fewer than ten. CDR3 bases: TGTGCCAGCAGCGCCCGGGACAGCCCCCTTTGGGAGCAGTACTTC. This codes for CASSARDSPLWEQYF. The chain has TRBV14 and TRBJ2-7, with TRBD1 matching over 7 bases. Looked up from germline, CDR1 is SGHDN and CDR2 is FVKESK. CDR3 size: 15 residues. J lost 7 bases, V lost 5 bases, and 14 bases had no gene match.

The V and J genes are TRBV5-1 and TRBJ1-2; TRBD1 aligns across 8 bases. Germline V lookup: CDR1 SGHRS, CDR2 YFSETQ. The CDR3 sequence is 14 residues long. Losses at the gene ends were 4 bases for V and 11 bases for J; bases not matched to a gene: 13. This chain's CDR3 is CASSPGGESTGYTF. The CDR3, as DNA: TGCGCCAGCAGCCCAGGGGGCGAGTCTACGGGGTACACCTTC.

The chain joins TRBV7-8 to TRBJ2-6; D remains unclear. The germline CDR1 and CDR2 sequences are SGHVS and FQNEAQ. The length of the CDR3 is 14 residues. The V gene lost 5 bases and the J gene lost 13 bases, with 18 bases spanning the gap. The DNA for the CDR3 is TGTGCCAGCAGCCCCGATATCGCCGCAGGTGTCCTGACTTTC. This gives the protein CASSPDIAAGVLTF.

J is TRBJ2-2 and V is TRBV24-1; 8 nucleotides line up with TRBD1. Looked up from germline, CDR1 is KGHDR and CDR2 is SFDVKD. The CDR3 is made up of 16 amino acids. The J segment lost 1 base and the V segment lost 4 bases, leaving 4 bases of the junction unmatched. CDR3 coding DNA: TGTGCCACCAGTGACCCCGACAGGGGGAACACCGGGGAGCTGTTTTTT. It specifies CATSDPDRGNTGELFF.

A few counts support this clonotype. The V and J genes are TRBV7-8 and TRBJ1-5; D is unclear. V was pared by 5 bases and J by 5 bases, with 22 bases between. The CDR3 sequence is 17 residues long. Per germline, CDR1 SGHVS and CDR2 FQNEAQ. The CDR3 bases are TGTGCCAGCAGCCCTTTGGGCGGGGTCTCCTTCCATCAGCCCCAGCATTTT. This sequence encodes CASSPLGGVSFHQPQHF.

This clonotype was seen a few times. The CDR3 DNA is TGTGCCAGCAGTTACTATAGGGGGACTTTAAACAATGAGCAGTTCTTC. It specifies CASSYYRGTLNNEQFF. This sequence joins TRBV6-2 or TRBV6-3 and TRBJ2-1, with D possibly called TRBD1 or TRBD2 (6 bases each). Germline V lookup: CDR1 MNHEY, CDR2 SVGEGT. V was cut by 1 base and J by 5 bases, with 15 bases left in between. CDR3 length: 16 residues.

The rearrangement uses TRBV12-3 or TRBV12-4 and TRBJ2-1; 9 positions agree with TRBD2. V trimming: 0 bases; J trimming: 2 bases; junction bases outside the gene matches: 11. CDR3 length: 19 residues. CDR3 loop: CASSLALGGGVYAYNEQFF. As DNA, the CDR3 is TGTGCCAGCAGTTTAGCGCTCGGCGGGGGGGTATATGCCTACAATGAGCAGTTCTTC.